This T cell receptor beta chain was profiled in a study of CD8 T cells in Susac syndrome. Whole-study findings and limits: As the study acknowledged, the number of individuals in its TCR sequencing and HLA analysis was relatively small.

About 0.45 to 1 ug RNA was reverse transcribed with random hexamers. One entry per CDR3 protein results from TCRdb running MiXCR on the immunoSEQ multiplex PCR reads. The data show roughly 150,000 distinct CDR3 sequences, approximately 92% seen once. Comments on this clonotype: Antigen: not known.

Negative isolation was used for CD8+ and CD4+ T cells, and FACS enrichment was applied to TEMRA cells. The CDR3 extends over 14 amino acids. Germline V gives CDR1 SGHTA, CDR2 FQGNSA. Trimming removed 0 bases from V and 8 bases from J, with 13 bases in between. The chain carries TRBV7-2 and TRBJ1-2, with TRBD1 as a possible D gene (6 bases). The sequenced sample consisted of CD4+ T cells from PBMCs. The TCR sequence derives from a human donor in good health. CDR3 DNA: TGTGCCAGCAGCTTAGCGCTGGGGGGCGGAGGCTACACCTTC. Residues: CASSLALGGGGYTF. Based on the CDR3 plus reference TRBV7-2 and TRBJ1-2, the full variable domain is GAGVSQSPSNKVTEKGKDVELRCDPISGHTALYWYRQSLGQGLEFLIYFQGNSAPDKSGLPSDRFSAERTGGSVSTLTIQRTQQEDSAVYLCASSLALGGGGYTFGSGTRLTVV.